This T cell receptor (beta chain) is from a study of beta chain features in type 1 diabetes. As concerns this clone: Its antigen is not identified.

cDNA synthesis used the whole RNA isolate, giving expressed TCRB sequences. TCRdb's table, derived via immunoSEQ multiplex PCR, lists solely in-frame clones and lacks some. The table shows some 250,000 clones, with roughly 11% occurring only once. Donors contributed one heparinised blood draw apiece, averaging about 116 mL. Broader study findings: Type 1 diabetes patients had fewer VDJ junction insertions and more deletions. The naive, central memory and Treg TCRB repertoires showed an apparent similarity that was greater among patients than among healthy donors. Significant though moderate, a shortening of TCRB CDR3s appeared in all four CD4+ subsets of Type 1 diabetes patients. HLA effects on TCRB rearrangement stayed unresolved here.

The CDR3 has 15 residues. Germline loops: CDR1 LGHNA, CDR2 YNFKEQ. Between the trimmed V and J ends, which lost 3 bases and 1 base, there was a span of 12 bases. Material for sequencing was naive CD4+ T cells from blood. The chain couples TRBV4-2 to TRBJ1-1; possibly TRBD1 for D (6 bases). The source of this sequence is a man in his thirties or forties with type 1 diabetes. The CDR3 protein is CASSQTRGANTEAFF. CDR3 nucleotides: TGTGCCAGCAGCCAGACCAGGGGAGCGAACACTGAAGCTTTCTTT.